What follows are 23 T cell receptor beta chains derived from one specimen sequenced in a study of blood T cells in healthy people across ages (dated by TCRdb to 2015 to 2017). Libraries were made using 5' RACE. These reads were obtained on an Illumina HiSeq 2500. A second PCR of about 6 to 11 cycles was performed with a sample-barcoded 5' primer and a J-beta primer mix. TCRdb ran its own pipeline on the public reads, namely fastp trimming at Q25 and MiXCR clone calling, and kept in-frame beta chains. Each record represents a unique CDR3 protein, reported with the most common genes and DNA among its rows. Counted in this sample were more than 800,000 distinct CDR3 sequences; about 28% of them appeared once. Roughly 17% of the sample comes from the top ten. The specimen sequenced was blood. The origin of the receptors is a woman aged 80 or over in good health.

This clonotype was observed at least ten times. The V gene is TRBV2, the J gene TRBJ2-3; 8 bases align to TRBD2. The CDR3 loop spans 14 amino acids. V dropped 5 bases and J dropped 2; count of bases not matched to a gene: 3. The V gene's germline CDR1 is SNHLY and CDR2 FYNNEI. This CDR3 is CASSSGRYTDTQYF. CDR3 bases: TGTGCCAGCAGTAGCGGGAGATACACAGATACGCAGTATTTT.

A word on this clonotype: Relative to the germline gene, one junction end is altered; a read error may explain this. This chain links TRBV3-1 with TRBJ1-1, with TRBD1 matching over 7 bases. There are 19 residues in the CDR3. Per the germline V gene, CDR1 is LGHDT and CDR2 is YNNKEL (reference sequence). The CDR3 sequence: CASSQVLLVRTGKNAEAFF. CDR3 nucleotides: TGTGCCAGCAGCCAAGTTCTATTGGTCCGGACAGGTAAGAACGCTGAAGCTTTCTTT.

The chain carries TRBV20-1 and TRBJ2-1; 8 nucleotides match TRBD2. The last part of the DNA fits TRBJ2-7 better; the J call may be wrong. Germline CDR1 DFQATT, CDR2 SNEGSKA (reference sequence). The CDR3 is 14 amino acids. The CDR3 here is CSASGGAPYNEQYF. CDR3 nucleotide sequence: TGCAGTGCTAGCGGGGGGGCCCCCTACAATGAGCAGTACTTC.

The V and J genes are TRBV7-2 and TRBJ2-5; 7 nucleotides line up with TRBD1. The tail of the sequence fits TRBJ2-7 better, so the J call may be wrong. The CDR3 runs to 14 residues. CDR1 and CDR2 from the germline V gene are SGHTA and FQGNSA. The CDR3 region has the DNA TGTGCCAGCAGCGCTACGGGACAGAACTACGAGCAGTACTTC. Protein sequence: CASSATGQNYEQYF.

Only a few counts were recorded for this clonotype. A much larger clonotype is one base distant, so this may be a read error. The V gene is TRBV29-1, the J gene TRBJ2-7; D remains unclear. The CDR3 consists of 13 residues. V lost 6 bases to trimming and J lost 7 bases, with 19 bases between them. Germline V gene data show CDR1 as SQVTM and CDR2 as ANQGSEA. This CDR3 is CSVDKSSYNEQYF. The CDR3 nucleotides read TGCAGCGTCGACAAGAGCTCCTACAATGAGCAGTACTTC.

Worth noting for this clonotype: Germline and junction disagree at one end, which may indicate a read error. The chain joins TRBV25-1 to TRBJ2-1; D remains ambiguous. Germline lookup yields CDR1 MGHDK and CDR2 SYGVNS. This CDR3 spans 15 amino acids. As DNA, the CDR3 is TGTACCAGCAGTGAATCCCTTACTATTCCCGTTGAGCAGTTCTTC. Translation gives CTSSESLTIPVEQFF.

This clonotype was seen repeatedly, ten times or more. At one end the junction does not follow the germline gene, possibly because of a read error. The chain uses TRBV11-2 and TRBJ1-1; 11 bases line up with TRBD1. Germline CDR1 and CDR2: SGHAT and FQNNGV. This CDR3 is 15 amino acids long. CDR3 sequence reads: CASSLGDRGTTEAFF. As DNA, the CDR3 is TGCGCCAGCAGCTTGGGGGACAGGGGGACCACTGAAGCTTTCTTT.

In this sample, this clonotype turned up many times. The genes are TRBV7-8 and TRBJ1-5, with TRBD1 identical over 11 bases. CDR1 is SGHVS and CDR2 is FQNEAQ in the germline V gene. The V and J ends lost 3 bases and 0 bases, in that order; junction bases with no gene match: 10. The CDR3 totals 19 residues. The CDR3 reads CASSLHSGTGGYSNQPQHF. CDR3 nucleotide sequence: TGTGCCAGCAGCTTGCACTCCGGGACAGGGGGATATAGCAATCAGCCCCAGCATTTT.

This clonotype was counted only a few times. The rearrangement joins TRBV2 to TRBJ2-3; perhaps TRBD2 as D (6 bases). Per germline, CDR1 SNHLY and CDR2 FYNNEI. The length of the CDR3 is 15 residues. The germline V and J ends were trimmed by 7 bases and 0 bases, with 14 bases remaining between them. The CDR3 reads CASTRGRQSTDTQYF. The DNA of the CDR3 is TGTGCCAGCACCCGTGGGAGGCAGAGCACAGATACGCAGTATTTT.

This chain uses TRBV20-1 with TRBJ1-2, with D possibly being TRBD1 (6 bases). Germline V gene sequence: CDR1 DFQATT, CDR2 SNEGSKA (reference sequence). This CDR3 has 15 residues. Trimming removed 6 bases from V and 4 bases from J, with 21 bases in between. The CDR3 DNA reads TGCAGTGCCCCACCCGAGGACAGCGGAGGCTATGGCTACACCTTC. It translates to CSAPPEDSGGYGYTF.

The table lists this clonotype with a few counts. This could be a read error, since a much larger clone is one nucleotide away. In DNA form, the CDR3 reads TGTGCCAGCAGATCTAGGGACACCCGCTCCTACGGGCAGTACTTC. It yields the protein CASRSRDTRSYGQYF. The chain links TRBV28 to TRBJ2-4; a weak D match, TRBD1 (6 bases). Trimming pared 6 bases from V and 13 bases from J, leaving 25 bases between. Germline V gene lookup returns CDR1 MDHEN and CDR2 SYDVKM. This CDR3 region has 15 residues. Variable domain in full (rest from reference TRBV28 and TRBJ2-4): DVKVTQSSRYLVKRTGEKVFLECVQDMDHENMFWYRQDPGLGLRLIYFSYDVKMKEKGDIPEGYSVSREKKERFSLILESASTNQTSMYLCASRSRDTRSYGQYFGAGTRLSVL.

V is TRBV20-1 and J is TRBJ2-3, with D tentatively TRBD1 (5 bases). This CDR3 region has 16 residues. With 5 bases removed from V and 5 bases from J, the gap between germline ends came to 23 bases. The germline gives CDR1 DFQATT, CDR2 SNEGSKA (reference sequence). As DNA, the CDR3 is TGCAGTGCTTCCCATCTTGAGACAGCGCAATTAGATACGCAGTATTTT. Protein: CSASHLETAQLDTQYF.

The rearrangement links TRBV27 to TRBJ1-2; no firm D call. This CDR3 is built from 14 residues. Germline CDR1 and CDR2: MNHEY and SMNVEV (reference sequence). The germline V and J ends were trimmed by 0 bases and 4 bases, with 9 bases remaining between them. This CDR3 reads CASSLSVRSYGYTF. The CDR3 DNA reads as TGTGCCAGCAGTTTATCGGTCAGGTCCTATGGCTACACCTTC.

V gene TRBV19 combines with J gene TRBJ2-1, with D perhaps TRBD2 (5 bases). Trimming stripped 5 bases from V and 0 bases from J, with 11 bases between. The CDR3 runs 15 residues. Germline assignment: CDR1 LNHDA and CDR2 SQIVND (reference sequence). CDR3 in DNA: TGTGCCAGTAGTGTCGGGGTTAGCTCCTACAATGAGCAGTTCTTC. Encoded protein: CASSVGVSSYNEQFF.

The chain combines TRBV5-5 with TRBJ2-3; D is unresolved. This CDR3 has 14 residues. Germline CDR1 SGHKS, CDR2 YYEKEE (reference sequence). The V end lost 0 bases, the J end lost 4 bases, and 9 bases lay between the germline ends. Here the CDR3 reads CASSLGYLADTQYF. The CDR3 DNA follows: TGTGCCAGCAGCTTGGGGTACCTCGCAGATACGCAGTATTTT.

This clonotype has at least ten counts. This CDR3 is CASSLAGHGSSTDTQYF. In DNA form, the CDR3 reads TGTGCCAGCAGCTTGGCTGGACACGGGTCTAGCACAGATACGCAGTATTTT. The rearrangement joins TRBV5-5 to TRBJ2-3; maybe TRBD1 (5 bases). Germline V gene data show CDR1 as SGHKS and CDR2 as YYEKEE (reference sequence). The CDR3 extends over 17 amino acids. V was trimmed by 0 bases and J by 0 bases, leaving 14 bases between them. Full variable domain (missing parts from reference TRBV5-5 and TRBJ2-3): DAGVTQSPTHLIKTRGQQVTLRCSPISGHKSVSWYQQVLGQGPQFIFQYYEKEERGRGNFPDRFSARQFPNYSSELNVNALLLGDSALYLCASSLAGHGSSTDTQYFGPGTRLTVL.

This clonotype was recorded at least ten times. The CDR3 spells CASQGEFPLQETQYF. The CDR3 DNA is TGTGCCAGCCAAGGGGAGTTTCCCCTCCAAGAGACCCAGTACTTC. The chain has TRBV7-2 and TRBJ2-5; either TRBD1 or TRBD2 may supply D (5 bases each). CDR3 length: 15 residues. The V gene lost 8 bases and the J gene lost 1 base, with 17 bases spanning the gap. Looked up from germline, CDR1 is SGHTA and CDR2 is FQGNSA.

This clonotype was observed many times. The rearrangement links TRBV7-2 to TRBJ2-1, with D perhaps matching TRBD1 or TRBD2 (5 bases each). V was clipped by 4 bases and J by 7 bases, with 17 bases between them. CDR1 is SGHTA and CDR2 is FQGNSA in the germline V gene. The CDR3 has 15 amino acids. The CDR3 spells CASSYGRDRPNEQFF. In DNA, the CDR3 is TGTGCCAGCAGCTACGGCAGGGACCGGCCTAATGAGCAGTTCTTC.

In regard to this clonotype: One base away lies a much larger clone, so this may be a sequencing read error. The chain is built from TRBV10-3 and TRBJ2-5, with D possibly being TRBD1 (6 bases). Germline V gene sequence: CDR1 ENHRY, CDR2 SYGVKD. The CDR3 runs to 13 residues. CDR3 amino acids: CAVRDTAKETQYF. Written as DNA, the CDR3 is TGTGCCGTCAGGGACACCGCAAAAGAGACCCAGTACTTC.

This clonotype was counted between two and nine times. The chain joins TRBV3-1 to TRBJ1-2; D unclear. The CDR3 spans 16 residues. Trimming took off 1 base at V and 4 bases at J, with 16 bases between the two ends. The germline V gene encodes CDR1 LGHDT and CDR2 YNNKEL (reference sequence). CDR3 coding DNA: TGTGCCAGCAGCCAAGCTCCGGGGTCGCTAGGCTATGGCTACACCTTC. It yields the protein CASSQAPGSLGYGYTF.

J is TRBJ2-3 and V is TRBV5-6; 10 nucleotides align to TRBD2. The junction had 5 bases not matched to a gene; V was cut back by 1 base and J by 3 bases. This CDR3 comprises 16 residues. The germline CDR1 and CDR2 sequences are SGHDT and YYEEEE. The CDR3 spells CASSLTSGARTDTQYF. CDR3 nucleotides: TGTGCCAGCAGCTTGACTAGCGGGGCTCGAACAGATACGCAGTATTTT. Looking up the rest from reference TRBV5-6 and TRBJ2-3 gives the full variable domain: DAGVTQSPTHLIKTRGQQVTLRCSPKSGHDTVSWYQQALGQGPQFIFQYYEEEERQRGNFPDRFSGHQFPNYSSELNVNALLLGDSALYLCASSLTSGARTDTQYFGPGTRLTVL.

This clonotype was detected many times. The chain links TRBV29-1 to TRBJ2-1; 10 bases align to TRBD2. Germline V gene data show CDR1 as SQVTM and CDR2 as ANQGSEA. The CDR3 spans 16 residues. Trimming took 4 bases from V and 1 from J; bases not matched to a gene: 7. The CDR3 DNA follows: TGCAGCGTTGCTAGCGGGGGATTGATATCCTACAATGAGCAGTTCTTC. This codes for CSVASGGLISYNEQFF.

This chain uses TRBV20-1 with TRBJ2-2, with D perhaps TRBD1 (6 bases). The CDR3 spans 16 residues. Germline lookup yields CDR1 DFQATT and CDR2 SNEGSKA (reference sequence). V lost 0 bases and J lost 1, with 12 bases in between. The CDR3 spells CSARDNNRENTGELFF. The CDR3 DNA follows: TGCAGTGCTAGAGATAATAACAGGGAGAACACCGGGGAGCTGTTTTTT.